The next 5 T cell receptor beta chains were all read from a single sample in a study of shared clonotypes between healthy human individuals. The method was immunoSEQ multiplex PCR; TCRdb's version includes in-frame clones alone and lacks a portion of them. Here the sample spans about 1,900,000 clones, approximately 95% being singletons. Terminally differentiated effector memory CD45RA+ cells were left out of the naive CD8 fraction, which was CD45RO-negative and positively selected for CCR7. Source material: naive CD8+ T cells sorted from blood. These receptors originate from a man in his late teens or twenties in good health.

This clone has a single count. The rearrangement links TRBV15 to TRBJ2-1; unclear D gene. Between the trimmed V and J ends, which lost 2 bases and 4 bases, there was a span of 3 bases. CDR1 is LNHNV and CDR2 is YYDKDF in the germline V gene (reference sequence). The CDR3 loop spans 12 amino acids. CDR3 in DNA: TGTGCCACCAGCAGATTTTACAATGAGCAGTTCTTC. It codes for CATSRFYNEQFF. Full variable domain (rest looked up from reference TRBV15 and TRBJ2-1): DAMVIQNPRYQVTQFGKPVTLSCSQTLNHNVMYWYQQKSSQAPKLLFHYYDKDFNNEADTPDNFQSRRPNTSFCFLDIRSPGLGDTAMYLCATSRFYNEQFFGPGTRLTVL.

The rearrangement links TRBV28 to TRBJ2-3; the D is unclear. The germline V and J ends were trimmed by 8 bases and 6 bases, with 15 bases remaining between them. The CDR3 has 13 amino acids. Germline CDR1 is MDHEN and CDR2 is SYDVKM. The CDR3 here is CASLELLSDTQYF. The CDR3 DNA sequence: TGTGCCAGCTTAGAATTGTTGTCCGATACGCAGTATTTT.

This clone was found a few times. This chain links TRBV7-8 with TRBJ2-1, with 7 bases that match TRBD2. The CDR3 is 15 amino acids. Trimming cost V 1 base and J 4 bases; bases outside gene matches: 4. CDR1 is SGHVS and CDR2 is FQNEAQ in the germline V gene. CDR3 sequence reads: CASSLVRGSYNEQFF. The CDR3 bases are TGTGCCAGCAGCTTAGTGCGGGGGTCATACAATGAGCAGTTCTTC.

The CDR3 DNA is TGTGCCAGCAGTTTATGGGGGGCGCAGGCAGATACGCAGTATTTT. Translation gives CASSLWGAQADTQYF. V is TRBV27 and J is TRBJ2-3; D could derive from TRBD1 or TRBD2 (6 bases each). Germline lookup yields CDR1 MNHEY and CDR2 SMNVEV (reference sequence). The CDR3 has 15 residues. V shed 1 base and J shed 4 bases, with 12 bases lying between them.

V gene TRBV10-1 combines with J gene TRBJ2-2; 10 positions match TRBD1. CDR1 and CDR2 (germline): WNHNN, SYGVQD (reference sequence). Unmatched junction bases numbered 3, after V lost 6 bases and J lost 2 bases. This CDR3 contains 15 residues. CDR3 protein: CASSGTGANTGELFF. The CDR3 coding sequence is TGCGCCAGCAGCGGGACAGGGGCCAACACCGGGGAGCTGTTTTTT.